The 27 T cell receptor beta chains below all came from one sample that was sequenced in a study of beta chain features in type 1 diabetes. What was sequenced were expressed TCRB transcripts, since all of the isolated RNA had been reverse transcribed. Assay used: immunoSEQ multiplex PCR; TCRdb lists only in-frame clones, some missing. Here the sample spans roughly 610,000 clones, 15% to 17% being singletons. The sequenced sample consisted of naive CD4+ T cells from blood. The receptors were gathered from a man between 18 and 29 years old in good health.

This rearrangement joins TRBV11-1 to TRBJ1-2, with a possible D match to TRBD1 (6 bases). This CDR3 has 14 residues. The germline gives CDR1 SGHAT, CDR2 FQDESV (reference sequence). Trimming pared 5 bases from V and 5 bases from J, leaving 15 bases between. The CDR3 loop reads CASSPQGQSYGYTF. The CDR3 region has the DNA TGTGCCAGCAGCCCTCAAGGACAGTCTTATGGCTACACCTTC.

Here the CDR3 reads CASSWRGDGDTQYF. CDR3 nucleotides: TGTGCCAGCAGTTGGAGGGGGGATGGAGATACGCAGTATTTT. This rearrangement joins TRBV2 to TRBJ2-3; D assignment may be TRBD1 or TRBD2 (6 bases each). Germline V gene sequence: CDR1 SNHLY, CDR2 FYNNEI. The V and J ends lost 5 bases and 5 bases respectively, with 14 bases between them. The CDR3 loop spans 14 amino acids.

This clone was counted only a few times. The genes are TRBV7-9 and TRBJ2-1; 11 bases map to TRBD2. Germline CDR1 and CDR2: SEHNR and FQNEAQ (reference sequence). The V segment lost 11 bases and the J segment 8 bases; nucleotides outside the gene matches: 11. This CDR3 has 14 residues. Written as DNA, the CDR3 is TGTGCCGCCAATAGCGGGGGGGCCGTAGATGAGCAGTTCTTC. Translating it yields CAANSGGAVDEQFF. The whole variable domain, remainder taken from reference TRBV7-9 and TRBJ2-1, is DTGVSQNPRHKITKRGQNVTFRCDPISEHNRLYWYRQTLGQGPEFLTYFQNEAQLEKSRLLSDRFSAERPKGSFSTLEIQRTEQGDSAMYLCAANSGGAVDEQFFGPGTRLTVL.

This clone was detected a few times. CDR3 DNA sequence: TGTGCCAGCAGTCCCCTGGACAGGGGTGGCTACGAGCAGTACTTC. This codes for CASSPLDRGGYEQYF. V is TRBV28 and J is TRBJ2-7, with 9 nucleotides matching TRBD1. V shed 5 bases, J shed 3 bases, and the junction held 8 bases outside the gene matches. The germline V gene has CDR1 MDHEN and CDR2 SYDVKM. The CDR3 covers 15 residues.

The rearrangement joins TRBV7-2 to TRBJ2-3, with TRBD2 matching 9 bases. In germline, CDR1 is SGHTA, CDR2 FQGNSA. V trimming: 1 base; J trimming: 1 base; junction bases outside the gene matches: 9. The CDR3 loop spans 18 amino acids. The CDR3 sequence: CASSLDVLSGGGTDTQYF. The CDR3 DNA reads TGTGCCAGCAGCTTAGATGTTCTTAGCGGGGGAGGCACAGATACGCAGTATTTT.

CDR3 loop: CASSLLRWGREELTDTQYF. The DNA of the CDR3 is TGTGCCAGCAGTTTATTAAGGTGGGGGCGCGAGGAACTCACAGATACGCAGTATTTT. The chain uses TRBV28 and TRBJ2-3; D perhaps matches TRBD1 (6 bases). The V end lost 1 base, the J end lost 2 bases, and 22 bases lay between the germline ends. Germline CDR1 is MDHEN and CDR2 is SYDVKM. The CDR3 sequence is 19 residues long.

This clone has a handful of counts. V is TRBV5-4 and J is TRBJ1-2, with D uncertain. V lost 0 bases and J lost 5, with 8 bases in between. This CDR3 region has 13 residues. CDR1 and CDR2 from the germline V gene are SGHNT and YYREEE (reference sequence). The CDR3 is CASSLAAAYGYTF. The CDR3 DNA reads as TGTGCCAGCAGCTTGGCGGCAGCTTATGGCTACACCTTC. Full variable domain (rest looked up from reference TRBV5-4 and TRBJ1-2): ETGVTQSPTHLIKTRGQQVTLRCSSQSGHNTVSWYQQALGQGPQFIFQYYREEENGRGNFPPRFSGLQFPNYSSELNVNALELDDSALYLCASSLAAAYGYTFGSGTRLTVV.

The CDR3 DNA follows: TGTGCCAGCAGCCCTGGCCCCGGACACACCCTTTCAAACACCGGGGAGCTGTTTTTT. Translated, it gives CASSPGPGHTLSNTGELFF. The rearrangement uses TRBV7-2 and TRBJ2-2; a possible D gene is TRBD1 (5 bases). V was pared by 5 bases and J by 2 bases, with 24 bases between. Germline CDR1 and CDR2: SGHTA and FQGNSA. The CDR3 covers 19 residues.

This chain joins TRBV19 and TRBJ2-2, with 9 bases that match TRBD2. The CDR3 consists of 16 residues. V lost 3 bases, J lost 1 base, and 3 bases stayed unmatched. Germline CDR1 and CDR2: LNHDA and SQIVND (reference sequence). For the CDR3, the DNA is TGTGCCAGTAGTATTAGACTAGCGGAGAACACCGGGGAGCTGTTTTTT. Amino acids: CASSIRLAENTGELFF.

The chain uses TRBV5-6 and TRBJ2-3, with D hard to call. Germline CDR1 SGHDT, CDR2 YYEEEE. The length of the CDR3 is 13 residues. Trimming pared 0 bases from V and 5 bases from J, leaving 7 bases between. The CDR3 spells CASSLVPRDTQYF. CDR3 nucleotides: TGTGCCAGCAGCTTGGTCCCCAGAGATACGCAGTATTTT.

This clone was picked up a small number of times. The V gene is TRBV5-1, the J gene TRBJ1-5, with TRBD1 matching over 10 bases. Germline trimming cut 4 bases from V and 1 base from J; bases unmatched to any gene: 8. The CDR3 length is 17 residues. The germline V gene encodes CDR1 SGHRS and CDR2 YFSETQ. DNA of the CDR3: TGCGCCAGCAGCCCGGGGGACAGGGGTAAGAGCAATCAGCCCCAGCATTTT. Its translation is CASSPGDRGKSNQPQHF.

For this clone: Other nucleotide sequences from this sample produce the same CDR3. V gene TRBV7-9 combines with J gene TRBJ1-1, with 7 bases lining up with TRBD1. J was trimmed by 1 base and V by 5 bases; bases with no gene match: 7. The CDR3 covers 15 residues. Germline CDR1 SEHNR, CDR2 FQNEAQ (reference sequence). The CDR3 spells CASSPRQGSNTEAFF. The CDR3 DNA reads TGTGCCAGCAGCCCGAGACAGGGATCGAACACTGAAGCTTTCTTT.

The CDR3 DNA reads as TGTGCCAGCAGCTTCAGGCAGGGAGGGGAAAAACTGTTTTTT. This gives the protein CASSFRQGGEKLFF. J is TRBJ1-4 and V is TRBV7-9; D might be TRBD1 (5 bases). The CDR3 extends over 14 amino acids. Between the trimmed V and J ends, which lost 3 bases and 8 bases, there was a span of 13 bases. Per the germline V gene, CDR1 is SEHNR and CDR2 is FQNEAQ (reference sequence).

This clone was recorded a few times. This chain links TRBV5-1 with TRBJ2-5; D unclear. The ends were cut back, 4 bases at V and 1 base at J, with 14 bases in the middle. CDR1 is SGHRS and CDR2 is YFSETQ in the germline V gene. The CDR3 runs to 15 residues. In DNA, the CDR3 is TGCGCCAGCAGCACCACGGACCTCAGCCAAGAGACCCAGTACTTC. Protein: CASSTTDLSQETQYF.

This clone was counted a few times. Other nucleotide sequences in the sample specify the same CDR3. The genes are TRBV6-1 and TRBJ1-5; 10 positions match TRBD1. The V segment lost 3 bases and the J segment 2 bases; nucleotides outside the gene matches: 1. The germline CDR1 and CDR2 sequences are MNHNS and SASEGT. The CDR3 sequence is 15 residues long. The CDR3 region has the DNA TGTGCCAGCAGTGAGGGGACAGGGGGCAATCAGCCCCAGCATTTT. It translates to CASSEGTGGNQPQHF.

The chain couples TRBV2 to TRBJ2-1; 15 bases map to TRBD2. The V gene end was trimmed by 8 bases and the J gene end by 10 bases; junction bases not matched to a gene: 9. The CDR3 runs to 15 residues. CDR1 is SNHLY and CDR2 is FYNNEI in the germline V gene. In nucleotides, the CDR3 is TGTGCCAGCCGAGGACTAGCGGGAGGGCCGCGAGAGCAGTTCTTC. Translation gives CASRGLAGGPREQFF.

This clone was observed a few times. The chain joins TRBV19 to TRBJ1-2; D ambiguous. Deletions cut 9 bases from V and 6 bases from J, with 17 bases between. Germline V CDR1 and CDR2: LNHDA, SQIVND (reference sequence). This CDR3 region has 13 residues. The CDR3 here is CASETPPANGYTF. CDR3 nucleotide sequence: TGTGCCAGCGAGACCCCCCCCGCCAATGGCTACACCTTC.

DNA of the CDR3: TGTGCCAGCTCACCTAAAGGTTCTAGCACAGATACGCAGTATTTT. This encodes CASSPKGSSTDTQYF. The chain uses TRBV18 and TRBJ2-3; D gene unclear. V lost 3 bases to trimming and J lost 0 bases, with 10 bases between them. CDR3 length equals 15 residues. In germline, CDR1 is KGHSH, CDR2 LQKENI.

This clone was counted a single time. The rearrangement links TRBV7-3 to TRBJ2-4; the D call may be TRBD1 or TRBD2 (5 bases each). The length of the CDR3 is 15 residues. The V gene lost 9 bases and the J gene lost 0 bases, with 15 bases spanning the gap. Per germline, CDR1 SGHTA and CDR2 FQGTGA. The DNA of the CDR3 is TGTGCCAGTAGTATCCGAGGGGTAGCCAAAAACATTCAGTACTTC. Amino acid sequence: CASSIRGVAKNIQYF.

The chain joins TRBV7-2 to TRBJ2-3; the D is unclear. Germline loops: CDR1 SGHTA, CDR2 FQGNSA. The CDR3 totals 16 residues. Trimming removed 2 bases from V and 0 bases from J, with 12 bases in between. DNA for the CDR3: TGTGCCAGCAGCTTAACGGACCGACTTAGCACAGATACGCAGTATTTT. Protein sequence: CASSLTDRLSTDTQYF. The complete variable domain, with remaining parts taken from reference TRBV7-2 and TRBJ2-3, reads GAGVSQSPSNKVTEKGKDVELRCDPISGHTALYWYRQSLGQGLEFLIYFQGNSAPDKSGLPSDRFSAERTGGSVSTLTIQRTQQEDSAVYLCASSLTDRLSTDTQYFGPGTRLTVL.

This clone was detected a few times. The chain couples TRBV5-1 to TRBJ2-5; D is unresolved. The CDR3 runs 14 residues. Between the trimmed V and J ends, which lost 4 bases and 7 bases, there was a span of 17 bases. Germline lookup yields CDR1 SGHRS and CDR2 YFSETQ. CDR3 residues: CASSPGPQEMTQYF. In DNA, the CDR3 is TGCGCCAGCAGCCCCGGGCCGCAAGAGATGACCCAGTACTTC.

This clone was counted only a few times. The chain is built from TRBV7-3 and TRBJ2-1, with TRBD2 identical over 8 bases. The CDR3 has 16 amino acids. V shed 5 bases, J shed 7 bases, and the junction held 13 bases outside the gene matches. Germline V gives CDR1 SGHTA, CDR2 FQGTGA. In nucleotides, the CDR3 is TGTGCCAGCAGCCCCAGACTACGCGGGAGGAGAAATGAGCAGTTCTTC. Its protein is CASSPRLRGRRNEQFF.

CDR3 loop: CASSQGATTGELFF. Written as DNA, the CDR3 is TGTGCCAGCAGCCAAGGAGCCACCACCGGGGAGCTGTTTTTT. The chain uses TRBV4-2 and TRBJ2-2; D remains unclear. The V end was cut by 1 base, the J end by 4 bases, with 7 bases between. The CDR3 sequence is 14 residues long. The germline gives CDR1 LGHNA, CDR2 YNFKEQ.

This clone was counted a few times. The CDR3 DNA reads TGTGCCAGCAGCAGCCAGGGAAGCTCTGGAAACACCATATATTTT. Residues: CASSSQGSSGNTIYF. The chain couples TRBV7-9 to TRBJ1-3; the D gene is possibly TRBD1 (5 bases). This CDR3 spans 15 amino acids. Trimming pared 5 bases from V and 0 bases from J, leaving 11 bases between. The germline CDR1 and CDR2 sequences are SEHNR and FQNEAQ (reference sequence).

This clone was seen a handful of times. This chain uses TRBV19 with TRBJ2-7; D remains ambiguous. This CDR3 contains 13 residues. Germline-derived CDR1 and CDR2 are LNHDA and SQIVND (reference sequence). Between the trimmed V and J ends, which lost 4 bases and 2 bases, there was a span of 9 bases. The CDR3 sequence is CASSKLGPYEQYF. In nucleotides, the CDR3 is TGTGCCAGTAGTAAGCTTGGACCCTACGAGCAGTACTTC.

This chain connects TRBV28 to TRBJ1-2; a weak D match, TRBD1 (5 bases). CDR3 length equals 14 residues. V was shortened by 6 bases and J by 10 bases, with 21 bases between the two germline ends. Germline loops: CDR1 MDHEN, CDR2 SYDVKM. In DNA form, the CDR3 reads TGTGCCAGCAGCCCCGTGGGGACGGGGATAGTCTACACCTTC. Its protein is CASSPVGTGIVYTF.

This rearrangement joins TRBV7-2 to TRBJ2-1, with D possibly TRBD2 on 7 matching bases. V was clipped by 1 base and J by 0 bases, with 16 bases between them. CDR3 size: 18 residues. CDR1 SGHTA and CDR2 FQGNSA come from the germline V gene. CDR3: CASSLVGGLGSSYNEQFF. CDR3 DNA sequence: TGTGCCAGCAGCTTAGTCGGGGGGCTCGGGTCCTCCTACAATGAGCAGTTCTTC.